A selection of T cell receptor beta chains follows, all from one sample in a study of metastatic and nonmetastatic thyroid tumors. TCRdb reanalyzed the PCR reads with MiXCR. In the table there are about 15,000 clones, 3.5% to 4.5% of which are singletons. Sequenced material: tumor tissue. The receptors derive from a female donor with papillary thyroid cancer or a benign thyroid nodule (not recorded which). Some clones in this sample may be carry-over from other donors' samples. Each CDR3 is given without its conserved first and last residue.

v_gene	CDR3aa
TRBV12-3/TRBV12-4	AISLGPNEPPDTQY
TRBV4-3	ASSQDRGLYEQY
TRBV27	ASSLCRADGELF
TRBV2	ASTTRAGVGYEQY
TRBV6-5	ASSHRDGELF
TRBV25-1	ASSVPGQGGETQY
TRBV28	ASSRGEPGEQY
TRBV6-2/TRBV6-3	ASSYRGGGNQPQH
TRBV2	ASRAGGETQY
TRBV5-1	ASSLGQTFSGNTIY
TRBV28	ASSKRGWGYGYT
TRBV20-1	SAPGEAGNTIY
TRBV27	ASSLDNSGANVLT
TRBV6-4	ASTHGGASTEAF
TRBV12-3/TRBV12-4	ASSRTGLYGYT